Presented here are 25 T cell receptor beta chains from one specimen sequenced in a study of blood T cell repertoires in COVID-19 (TCRdb year 2020). The library was prepared using the immunoSEQ multiplex PCR assay. TCRdb took over this immuneACCESS table, retaining in-frame rearrangements with V and J assigned. Such tables are incomplete; in checked studies, under half of the missing clones stem from an unresolved V gene, and the remainder is unexplained. The sample yields roughly 230,000 clones; around 83% were counted once. The ten largest clones add up to less than 7.5% of the sample. Sequenced input: peripheral blood. The receptors stem from a woman aged 45-65 years with acute or convalescent COVID-19.

This chain connects TRBV6-5 to TRBJ2-7; 10 bases are a match to TRBD1. Germline V gene data show CDR1 as MNHEY and CDR2 as SVGAGI. V dropped 4 bases and J dropped 6; count of bases not matched to a gene: 6. This CDR3 contains 14 residues. DNA for the CDR3: TGTGCCAGCAGTTCCGGGACAGGGGTCGGCGAGCAGTACTTC. Its protein product is CASSSGTGVGEQYF.

This chain uses TRBV7-2 with TRBJ2-3, with TRBD2 matching 7 bases. The CDR3 runs 15 residues. V lost 5 bases to trimming and J lost 3 bases; unmatched junction nucleotides: 8. Germline V gene sequence: CDR1 SGHTA, CDR2 FQGNSA. CDR3: CASSIKGRVTDTQYF. In DNA form, the CDR3 reads TGTGCCAGCAGCATCAAAGGGAGGGTAACAGATACGCAGTATTTT.

This chain uses TRBV24-1 with TRBJ2-1; D uncertain. The germline V gene has CDR1 KGHDR and CDR2 SFDVKD. The CDR3 runs 15 residues. Trimming took off 0 bases at V and 3 bases at J, with 8 bases between the two ends. CDR3 bases: TGTGCCACCAGTGATTTGGTAGATAACTACAATGAGCAGTTCTTC. It specifies CATSDLVDNYNEQFF.

The chain employs TRBV30 and TRBJ2-1, with 7 bases fitting TRBD1. V gave up 1 base and J gave up 8 bases; unmatched junction bases: 2. This CDR3 region has 12 residues. The germline V gene has CDR1 GTSNPN and CDR2 SVGIG (reference sequence). The CDR3 nucleotides are TGTGCCTGGAGTGACAGGGGCGATGAGCAGTTCTTC. Protein product: CAWSDRGDEQFF.

V usage is TRBV28 and J usage is TRBJ1-3, with D possibly matching TRBD1 (5 bases). This CDR3 has 17 amino acids. Germline V lookup: CDR1 MDHEN, CDR2 SYDVKM. Trimming took 5 bases from V and 0 from J, leaving 17 bases between them. CDR3 sequence reads: CASSLQSGTSSGNTIYF. CDR3 nucleotide sequence: TGTGCCAGCAGTCTCCAGTCAGGGACTTCCTCTGGAAACACCATATATTTT.

The chain carries TRBV7-2 and TRBJ1-1, with no clear D. Trimming removed 4 bases from V and 5 bases from J, with 14 bases in between. The CDR3 totals 14 residues. Germline CDR1 SGHTA, CDR2 FQGNSA. The CDR3 DNA sequence: TGTGCCAGCAGCTCCCGACACCCAGCAACTGAAGCTTTCTTT. Its translation is CASSSRHPATEAFF.

This rearrangement joins TRBV28 to TRBJ1-4; D perhaps matches TRBD1 (5 bases). The CDR3 totals 16 residues. V was clipped by 3 bases and J by 3 bases, with 14 bases between them. CDR1 MDHEN and CDR2 SYDVKM come from the germline V gene. The CDR3 coding sequence is TGTGCCAGCAGTTTGCCTACAACAGGTCCTAATGAAAAACTGTTTTTT. Amino acid sequence: CASSLPTTGPNEKLFF.

The chain has TRBV3-1 (or the pseudogene TRBV3-2) and TRBJ1-5, with a tentative D call TRBD1 (5 bases). This CDR3 spans 12 amino acids. Trimming left V 2 bases short and J 6 bases short, with 5 bases between. Germline V gene sequence: CDR1 LGHDT, CDR2 YNNKEL (reference sequence). CDR3 in amino acids: CASSQTGQPQHF. The CDR3, as DNA: TGTGCCAGCAGCCAAACAGGTCAGCCCCAGCATTTT.

This rearrangement joins TRBV19 to TRBJ2-1, with D possibly being TRBD2 (7 bases). The CDR3 covers 14 residues. Between the trimmed V and J ends, which lost 7 bases and 5 bases, there was a span of 15 bases. Germline CDR1 reads LNHDA; CDR2 reads SQIVND (reference sequence). This CDR3 reads CASTLWGGHNEQFF. The CDR3 DNA reads as TGTGCCAGTACCCTGTGGGGGGGGCACAATGAGCAGTTCTTC.

The gene calls are TRBV21-1 and TRBJ2-5; TRBD1 was called by the table and not checked on the DNA. TRBV21-1 is a known pseudogene. There are 16 residues in the CDR3. The CDR3 reads CASSRGQPNGMETQYF. The CDR3, as DNA: TGTGCCAGCAGCAGGGGACAGCCCAATGGTATGGAGACCCAGTACTTC.

This clone was picked up a small number of times. The chain links TRBV20-1 to TRBJ1-5; TRBD1 matches 10 bases. This CDR3 region has 17 residues. V trimming: 3 bases; J trimming: 0 bases; junction bases outside the gene matches: 8. Germline assignment: CDR1 DFQATT and CDR2 SNEGSKA (reference sequence). This chain's CDR3 is CSASQDRGPLSNQPQHF. As DNA, the CDR3 is TGCAGTGCTAGTCAAGACAGGGGGCCACTTAGCAATCAGCCCCAGCATTTT.

The gene calls are TRBV10-3 and TRBJ2-7, with D unresolved. The CDR3 totals 12 residues. With 7 bases removed from V and 0 bases from J, the gap between germline ends came to 7 bases. Germline CDR1 is ENHRY and CDR2 is SYGVKD. The CDR3 sequence: CAITGSSYEQYF. The CDR3 DNA is TGTGCCATCACAGGCTCCTCCTACGAGCAGTACTTC.

J is TRBJ1-2 and V is TRBV2, with TRBD1 as a possible D gene (6 bases). CDR3 length: 13 amino acids. The V end was cut by 6 bases, the J end by 5 bases, with 13 bases between. Germline V lookup: CDR1 SNHLY, CDR2 FYNNEI. CDR3: CASSEDRPYGYTF. The CDR3 region has the DNA TGTGCCAGCAGCGAGGACAGACCATATGGCTACACCTTC.

The chain has TRBV5-1 and TRBJ2-2, with 7 bases matching TRBD1. The J segment lost 0 bases and the V segment lost 2 bases, leaving 4 bases of the junction unmatched. The CDR3 sequence is 16 residues long. In germline, CDR1 is SGHRS, CDR2 YFSETQ. The DNA for the CDR3 is TGCGCCAGCAGCTTACAGGGGTTCGCGAACACCGGGGAGCTGTTTTTT. Its translation is CASSLQGFANTGELFF. Complete variable domain (other parts from reference TRBV5-1 and TRBJ2-2): KAGVTQTPRYLIKTRGQQVTLSCSPISGHRSVSWYQQTPGQGLQFLFEYFSETQRNKGNFPGRFSGRQFSNSRSEMNVSTLELGDSALYLCASSLQGFANTGELFFGEGSRLTVL.

This chain joins TRBV29-1 and TRBJ2-3; no clear D gene. Germline CDR1 and CDR2: SQVTM and ANQGSEA. This CDR3 is 13 amino acids long. V shed 4 bases and J shed 6 bases, with 14 bases lying between them. CDR3 sequence (DNA): TGCAGCGTTGCTCTTTCTCTTTCCGATACGCAGTATTTT. It encodes CSVALSLSDTQYF.

This clone has more than one count but fewer than ten. The chain carries TRBV12-3 or TRBV12-4 and TRBJ2-7, with D maybe TRBD2 (5 bases). Trimming removed 2 bases from V and 2 bases from J, with 7 bases in between. The CDR3 spans 13 residues. DNA of the CDR3: TGTGCCAGCAGTTTACGAGCGGCCTACGAGCAGTACTTC. Translated, it gives CASSLRAAYEQYF.

This clone was seen once. The CDR3 spells CASSMGPDQPQHF. In DNA, the CDR3 is TGTGCCAGTAGTATGGGGCCGGATCAGCCCCAGCATTTT. The rearrangement links TRBV19 to TRBJ1-5, with a possible D match to TRBD1 (5 bases). The ends were cut back, 3 bases at V and 5 bases at J, with 8 bases in the middle. The germline V gene encodes CDR1 LNHDA and CDR2 SQIVND (reference sequence). The CDR3 runs to 13 residues. Supplemented by reference TRBV19 and TRBJ1-5, the full variable domain reads DGGITQSPKYLFRKEGQNVTLSCEQNLNHDAMYWYRQDPGQGLRLIYYSQIVNDFQKGDIAEGYSVSREKKESFPLTVTSAQKNPTAFYLCASSMGPDQPQHFGDGTRLSIL.

The chain links TRBV6-2 or TRBV6-3 to TRBJ2-1, with 13 bases lining up with TRBD2. Germline V lookup: CDR1 MNHEY, CDR2 SVGEGT. The CDR3 spans 16 residues. V lost 6 bases and J lost 2; bases outside the gene matches: 4. The CDR3 here is CASSGLAGETYNEQFF. The CDR3 coding sequence is TGTGCCAGCAGCGGACTAGCGGGGGAAACCTACAATGAGCAGTTCTTC.

The chain uses TRBV4-1 and TRBJ2-5; 7 bases match TRBD1. The germline V gene has CDR1 MGHRA and CDR2 YSYEKL. The CDR3 spans 14 residues. V shed 1 base, J shed 3 bases, and the junction held 2 bases outside the gene matches. In DNA form, the CDR3 reads TGCGCCAGCAGCCAAGTCGGGACAGAAGAGACCCAGTACTTC. This codes for CASSQVGTEETQYF.

The count of this clone is one. The CDR3 DNA follows: TGTGCCAGCAGCCATAGCGCCCGAGGATGGGAGACCCAGTACTTC. Translation gives CASSHSARGWETQYF. The chain joins TRBV5-6 to TRBJ2-5; tentatively, D is TRBD2 (5 bases). V shed 4 bases and J shed 5 bases, with 18 bases lying between them. Germline CDR1 and CDR2: SGHDT and YYEEEE. This CDR3 contains 15 residues.

The chain carries TRBV3-1 (or the pseudogene TRBV3-2) and TRBJ2-7; D not resolved. Per the germline V gene, CDR1 is LGHDT and CDR2 is YNNKEL (reference sequence). This CDR3 comprises 13 residues. V gave up 5 bases and J gave up 4 bases, with 12 bases separating them. The DNA for the CDR3 is TGTGCCAGCAGCGGTTCATGGGCGTACGAGCAGTACTTC. Translation gives CASSGSWAYEQYF.

The CDR3 loop reads CASSPLGADYGYTF. Here the CDR3 DNA reads TGTGCCAGCAGCCCCCTCGGCGCGGACTATGGCTACACCTTC. This chain connects TRBV5-6 to TRBJ1-2; D unclear. The germline gives CDR1 SGHDT, CDR2 YYEEEE. V lost 4 bases to trimming and J lost 3 bases, with 13 bases between them. The CDR3 sequence is 14 residues long.

The chain joins TRBV28 to TRBJ1-6; TRBD1 matches at 7 bases. The CDR3 totals 15 residues. After removal of 5 bases from V and 15 bases from J, the junction contained 16 bases not matched to a gene. Germline V CDR1 and CDR2: MDHEN, SYDVKM. The CDR3 DNA reads TGTGCCAGCAGTCGCACAGGGGCTTTAGGGCAGCACCTCCACTTT. It encodes CASSRTGALGQHLHF. The entire variable domain, with the rest obtained from reference TRBV28 and TRBJ1-6, is as follows: DVKVTQSSRYLVKRTGEKVFLECVQDMDHENMFWYRQDPGLGLRLIYFSYDVKMKEKGDIPEGYSVSREKKERFSLILESASTNQTSMYLCASSRTGALGQHLHFGNGTRLTVT.

V and J are TRBV25-1 and TRBJ1-2, with a weak D call TRBD1 (6 bases). Between the trimmed V and J ends, which lost 5 bases and 8 bases, there was a span of 18 bases. Germline V gene data show CDR1 as MGHDK and CDR2 as SYGVNS. The CDR3 is 14 amino acids. The CDR3 DNA follows: TGTGCCAGCAGTACCCTGACAGGACGACTAGGCTACACCTTC. Amino acid sequence: CASSTLTGRLGYTF.

This clone was counted once. The rearrangement links TRBV5-6 to TRBJ1-2, with D tentatively TRBD1 (6 bases). This CDR3 region has 15 residues. Germline V lookup: CDR1 SGHDT, CDR2 YYEEEE. Trimming cost V 4 bases and J 5 bases, with 18 bases left between them. The CDR3 spells CASSDAGANIYGYTF. The CDR3 nucleotides are TGTGCCAGCAGCGACGCAGGGGCGAATATATATGGCTACACCTTC.